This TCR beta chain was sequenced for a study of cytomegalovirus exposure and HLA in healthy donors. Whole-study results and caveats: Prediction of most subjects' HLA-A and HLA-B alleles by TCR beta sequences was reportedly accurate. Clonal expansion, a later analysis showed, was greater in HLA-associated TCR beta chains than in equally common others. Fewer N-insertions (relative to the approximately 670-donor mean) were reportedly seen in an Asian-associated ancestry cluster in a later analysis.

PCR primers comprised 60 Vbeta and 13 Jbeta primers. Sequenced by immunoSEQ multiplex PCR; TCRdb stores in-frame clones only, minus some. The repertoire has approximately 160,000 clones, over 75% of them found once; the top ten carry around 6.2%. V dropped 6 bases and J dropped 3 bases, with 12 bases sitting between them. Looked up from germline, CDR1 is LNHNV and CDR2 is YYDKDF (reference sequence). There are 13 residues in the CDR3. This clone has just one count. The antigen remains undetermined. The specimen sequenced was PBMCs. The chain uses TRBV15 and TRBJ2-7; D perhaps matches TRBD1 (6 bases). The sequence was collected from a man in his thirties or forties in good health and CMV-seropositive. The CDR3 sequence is CATRNRADYEQYF. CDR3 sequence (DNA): TGTGCCACCAGGAACAGGGCCGACTACGAGCAGTACTTC.